This T cell receptor (beta chain) was recovered during a study of shared clonotypes between healthy human individuals. In replicate PCRs of sorted subsets, approximately 210 ng DNA, approximately 30,000 T cell genomes, was used. As processed by the authors: Filtering differed, since immunoSEQ gave only junction sequences and no quality scores. The data were produced by immunoSEQ multiplex PCR, yet TCRdb's version contains in-frame clones alone and is incomplete. Clonal size and the V and J genes are those of that table, whereas D and trimming came from the DNA. This sample yields approximately 590,000 clones, of which just under 97% are seen a single time; 0.085% to 0.11% belongs to the top ten. As defined, naive CD8 cells were CD45RO-negative and positively selected for CCR7, with terminally differentiated effector memory CD45RA+ cells excluded. A remark on this clone: Its cognate antigen is unknown.

This CDR3 contains 16 residues. The V end was cut by 5 bases, the J end by 1 base, with 19 bases between. Germline loops: CDR1 SGHNT, CDR2 YYREEE (reference sequence). Study-wide findings and caveats: Clonotypes which were not shared had lower generation probabilities than clonotypes that all four donors shared.

This clonotype originated in a woman aged 30 to 39 in good health. Sequencing was done on a sample of naive CD8+ T cells sorted from blood. The gene calls are TRBV5-4 and TRBJ2-7; perhaps D is TRBD1 or TRBD2 (7 bases each). This chain's CDR3 is CASRIQGGTISYEQYF. CDR3 bases: TGTGCCAGCAGGATCCAGGGGGGGACCATTTCCTACGAGCAGTACTTC. Drawing the rest from reference TRBV5-4 and TRBJ2-7, the complete variable domain is ETGVTQSPTHLIKTRGQQVTLRCSSQSGHNTVSWYQQALGQGPQFIFQYYREEENGRGNFPPRFSGLQFPNYSSELNVNALELDDSALYLCASRIQGGTISYEQYFGPGTRLTVT.